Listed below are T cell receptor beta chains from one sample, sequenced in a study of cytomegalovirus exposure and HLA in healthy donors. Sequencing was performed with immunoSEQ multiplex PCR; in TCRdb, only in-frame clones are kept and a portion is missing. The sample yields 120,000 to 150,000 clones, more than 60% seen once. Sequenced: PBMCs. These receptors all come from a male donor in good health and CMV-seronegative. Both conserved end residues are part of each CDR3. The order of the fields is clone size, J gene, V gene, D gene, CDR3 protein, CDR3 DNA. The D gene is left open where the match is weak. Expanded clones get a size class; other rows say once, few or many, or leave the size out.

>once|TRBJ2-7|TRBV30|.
CAWSVQNRVSYEQYF
TGTGCCTGGAGTGTACAGAACAGGGTATCCTACGAGCAGTACTTC
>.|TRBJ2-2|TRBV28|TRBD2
CASTTGGLTGELFF
TGTGCCAGCACCACGGGGGGGCTCACCGGGGAGCTGTTTTTT
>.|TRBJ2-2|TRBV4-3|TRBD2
CASSRGLAGPGNTGELFF
TGCGCCAGCAGCCGGGGACTAGCGGGCCCCGGGAACACCGGGGAGCTGTTTTTT
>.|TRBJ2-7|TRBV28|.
CASSLPGGGVSYEQYF
TGTGCCAGCAGTCTCCCCGGTGGCGGGGTTTCCTACGAGCAGTACTTC
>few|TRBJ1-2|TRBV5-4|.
CASSDDSYGYTF
TGTGCCAGCAGCGACGACAGCTATGGCTACACCTTC
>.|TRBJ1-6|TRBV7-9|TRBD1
CASSSTGGSSYNSPLHF
TGTGCCAGCAGTTCAACAGGGGGGAGCTCCTATAATTCACCCCTCCACTTT
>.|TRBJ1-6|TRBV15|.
CATSRDSQGVSYNSPLHF
TGTGCCACCAGCAGAGATAGCCAGGGTGTCTCCTATAATTCACCCCTCCACTTT
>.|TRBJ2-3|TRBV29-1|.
CSVGGLSTDTQYF
TGCAGCGTTGGGGGGCTGAGCACAGATACGCAGTATTTT
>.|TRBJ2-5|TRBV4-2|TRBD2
CASSQDRSVAGGRQETQYF
TGTGCCAGCAGCCAAGATCGGTCGGTAGCGGGGGGGCGACAAGAGACCCAGTACTTC
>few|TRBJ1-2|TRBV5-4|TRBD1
CASSTDRGRGGMSGYTF
TGTGCCAGCAGCACCGACAGGGGGCGCGGGGGGATGTCTGGCTACACCTTC
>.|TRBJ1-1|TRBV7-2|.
CASSFNPSGNTEAFF
TGTGCCAGCAGCTTTAATCCGTCGGGGAACACTGAAGCTTTCTTT
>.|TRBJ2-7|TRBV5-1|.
CASSLGRTYEQYF
TGCGCCAGCAGCTTGGGCAGGACTTACGAGCAGTACTTC
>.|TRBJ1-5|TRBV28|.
CASSLGLAGQPQHF
TGTGCCAGCAGTTTGGGACTGGCAGGGCAGCCCCAGCATTTT
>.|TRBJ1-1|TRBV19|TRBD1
CATSRDRGRTEAFF
TGTGCCACGTCCCGGGACAGGGGAAGGACTGAAGCTTTCTTT
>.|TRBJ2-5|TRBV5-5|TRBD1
CASSPIRTGGPSETQYF
TGTGCCAGCAGCCCGATACGGACAGGGGGCCCTTCAGAGACCCAGTACTTC
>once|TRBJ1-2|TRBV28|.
CASSSTFYGYTF
TGTGCCAGCAGTAGCACGTTCTATGGCTACACCTTC
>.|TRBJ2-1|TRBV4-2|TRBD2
CASSPRTSGGDTYNEQFF
TGTGCCAGCAGCCCAAGGACTAGCGGGGGCGACACCTACAATGAGCAGTTCTTC
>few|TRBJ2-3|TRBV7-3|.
CASSSPLTDTQYF
TGTGCCAGCAGCTCCCCACTTACAGATACGCAGTATTTT
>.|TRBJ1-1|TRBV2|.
CAARVSGTEAFF
TGTGCCGCCAGGGTTTCGGGCACTGAAGCTTTCTTT
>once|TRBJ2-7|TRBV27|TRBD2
CASSFSSGYEQYF
TGTGCCAGCAGTTTTTCTAGCGGCTACGAGCAGTACTTC
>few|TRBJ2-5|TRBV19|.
CASSLGQTQETQYF
TGTGCCAGTAGTCTTGGACAGACCCAAGAGACCCAGTACTTC
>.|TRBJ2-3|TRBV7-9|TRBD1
CASSSWTGGRTDTQYF
TGTGCCAGCAGCTCCTGGACAGGGGGCAGGACAGATACGCAGTATTTT
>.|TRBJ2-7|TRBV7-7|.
CASSSANGYEQYF
TGTGCTAGCAGTTCAGCGAACGGCTACGAGCAGTACTTC
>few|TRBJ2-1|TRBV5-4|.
CASSWGGAQFF
TGTGCCAGCAGCTGGGGGGGGGCGCAGTTCTTC
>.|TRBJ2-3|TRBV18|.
CASSPWVRVVSTDTQYF
TGTGCCAGCTCACCGTGGGTGAGGGTCGTGAGCACAGATACGCAGTATTTT
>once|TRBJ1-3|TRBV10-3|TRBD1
CAIRQGAENTIYF
TGTGCCATCAGACAGGGGGCGGAAAACACCATATATTTT
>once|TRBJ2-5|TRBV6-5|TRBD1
CASGDSQETQYF
TGTGCCAGCGGGGACAGTCAAGAGACCCAGTACTTC
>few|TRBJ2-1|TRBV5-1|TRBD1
CASSLVTGGYNNEQFF
TGCGCCAGCAGCTTGGTAACAGGGGGCTACAACAATGAGCAGTTCTTC
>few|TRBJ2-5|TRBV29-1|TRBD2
CSVESSGGETQYF
TGCAGCGTTGAATCCAGCGGGGGAGAGACCCAGTACTTC
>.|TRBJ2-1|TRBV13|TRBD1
CASSLRQGRNEQFF
TGTGCCAGCAGCTTGAGACAGGGGAGAAATGAGCAGTTCTTC
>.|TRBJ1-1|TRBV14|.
CASSQVGGNTEAFF
TGTGCCAGCAGCCAAGTGGGGGGGAACACTGAAGCTTTCTTT
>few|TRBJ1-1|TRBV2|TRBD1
CASSAEGQVNTEAFF
TGTGCCAGCAGTGCGGAGGGACAGGTCAACACTGAAGCTTTCTTT
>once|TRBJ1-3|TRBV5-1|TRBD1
CASSLDRAGNTIYF
TGCGCCAGCAGCCTGGACAGGGCTGGAAACACCATATATTTT
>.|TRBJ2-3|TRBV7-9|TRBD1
CASSWPGQGVTDTQYF
TGTGCCAGCAGCTGGCCGGGACAGGGGGTCACAGATACGCAGTATTTT
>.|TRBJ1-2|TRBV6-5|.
CASSYGRDGYTF
TGTGCCAGCAGTTACGGCAGGGATGGCTACACCTTC
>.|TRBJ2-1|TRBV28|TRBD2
CASGRVSGPPLVPVF
TGTGCCAGCGGGAGGGTGTCGGGTCCCCCGCTAGTCCCGGTCTTC
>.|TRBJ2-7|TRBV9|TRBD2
CASSVEDGTRLYF
TGTGCCAGCAGCGTAGAGGACGGGACTAGGCTGTACTTC
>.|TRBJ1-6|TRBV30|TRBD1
CAWRGTGDNSPLHF
TGTGCCTGGAGAGGGACAGGGGATAATTCACCCCTCCACTTT
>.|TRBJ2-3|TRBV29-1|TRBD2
CSVGLAGRASTDTQYF
TGCAGCGTTGGGCTAGCGGGGAGGGCTAGCACAGATACGCAGTATTTT
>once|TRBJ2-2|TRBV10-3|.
CAISESAVPGELFF
TGTGCCATCAGTGAGTCGGCAGTCCCCGGGGAGCTGTTTTTT
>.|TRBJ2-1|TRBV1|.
CTSSQEIAGGPYNEQFF
TGCACCAGCAGCCAAGAAATAGCGGGGGGCCCCTACAATGAGCAGTTCTTC
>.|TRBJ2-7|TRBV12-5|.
CASGPLGYEQYF
TGTGCTAGTGGTCCCCTCGGGTACGAGCAGTACTTC
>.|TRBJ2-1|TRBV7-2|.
CASSLASSVEQFF
TGTGCCAGCAGCTTAGCCTCCTCCGTTGAGCAGTTCTTC
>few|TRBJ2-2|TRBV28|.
CASSWPSGELFF
TGTGCCAGCAGTTGGCCCTCCGGGGAGCTGTTTTTT
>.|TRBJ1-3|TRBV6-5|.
CASSYAGTSGNTIYF
TGTGCCAGCAGTTACGCCGGGACTTCTGGAAACACCATATATTTT
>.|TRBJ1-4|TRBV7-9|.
CASTDRGNEKLFF
TGTGCCAGCACGGACAGAGGTAATGAAAAACTGTTTTTT
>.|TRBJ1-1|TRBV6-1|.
CASSVVDTEAFF
TGTGCCAGCAGTGTAGTGGACACTGAAGCTTTCTTT
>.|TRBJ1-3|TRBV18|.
CASSPRIGQSSGNTIYF
TGTGCCAGCTCACCAAGGATAGGACAGTCTTCTGGAAACACCATATATTTT
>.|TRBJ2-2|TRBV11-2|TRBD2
CASSFRGANTGELFF
TGTGCCAGCAGCTTTCGGGGGGCGAACACCGGGGAGCTGTTTTTT
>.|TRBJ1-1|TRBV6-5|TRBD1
CASSFDRGPEAFF
TGTGCCAGCAGTTTCGACAGGGGCCCTGAAGCTTTCTTT
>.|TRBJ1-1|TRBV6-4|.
CASSDSRAGNTEAFF
TGTGCCAGCAGTGACTCTAGGGCGGGGAACACTGAAGCTTTCTTT
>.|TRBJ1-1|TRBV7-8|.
CASSLTNRVMNTEAFF
TGTGCCAGCAGCCTAACGAACAGGGTAATGAACACTGAAGCTTTCTTT
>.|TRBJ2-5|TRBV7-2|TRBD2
CASSGTRGLETQYF
TGTGCCAGCAGTGGGACTAGGGGTTTAGAGACCCAGTACTTC
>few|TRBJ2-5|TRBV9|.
CASSVDLGETQYF
TGTGCCAGCAGCGTAGACCTCGGGGAGACCCAGTACTTC
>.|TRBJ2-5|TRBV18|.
CASSPVVGETQYF
TGTGCCAGCTCACCCGTTGTCGGAGAGACCCAGTACTTC